Following are 24 T cell receptor beta chains from one sample sequenced in a study of CD8 T cells in ankylosing spondylitis. Study-level results: There was a TCR beta motif, made of several highly homologous variants, that appeared characteristic of ankylosing spondylitis blood.

TCRdb reprocessed the 5' RACE reads via MiXCR and lists one record per CDR3 protein. Here the sample spans 200,000 to 250,000 distinct CDR3 sequences, around 20% being singletons. Their target antigens are unknown. The material sequenced was blood, either unsorted or a sorted T cell fraction (not recorded which). Every receptor here comes from a male donor with ankylosing spondylitis.

This clonotype was found a few times. This chain links TRBV4-3 with TRBJ2-7; TRBD1 matches 9 bases. The length of the CDR3 is 15 residues. CDR1 LGHNA and CDR2 YSLEER come from the germline V gene. The V segment lost 1 base and the J segment 3 bases; nucleotides outside the gene matches: 4. CDR3: CASSQGGTGIYEQYF. In DNA form, the CDR3 reads TGCGCCAGCAGCCAAGGGGGGACAGGGATCTACGAGCAGTACTTC.

Notes on this clonotype: This likely comes from a read error, as the CDR3 has no conserved phenylalanine or tryptophan at its end. The chain links TRBV27 to TRBJ1-1, with D unclear. Trimming removed 2 bases from V and 3 bases from J, with 7 bases in between. The length of the CDR3 is 13 residues. Germline CDR1 MNHEY, CDR2 SMNVEV (reference sequence). This chain's CDR3 is CASSLRADTEAFL. Here the CDR3 DNA reads TGTGCCAGCAGTTTAAGGGCAGACACTGAAGCTTTCCTT.

This clonotype came up a few times. V and J are TRBV20-1 and TRBJ2-7; D is perhaps TRBD2 (5 bases). CDR1 DFQATT and CDR2 SNEGSKA come from the germline V gene (reference sequence). The V gene lost 0 bases and the J gene lost 4 bases, with 16 bases spanning the gap. CDR3 length: 15 amino acids. The CDR3: CSARDLAGIGYEQYF. CDR3 bases: TGCAGTGCTAGAGATCTGGCCGGGATAGGATACGAGCAGTACTTC.

This clonotype was seen a few times. This rearrangement joins TRBV7-9 to TRBJ1-2; D gene uncertain. CDR3 size: 15 residues. Germline CDR1 and CDR2: SEHNR and FQNEAQ (reference sequence). Between the trimmed V and J ends, which lost 5 bases and 4 bases, there was a span of 17 bases. CDR3 DNA sequence: TGTGCCAGCAGCCCCGTCACCGATCGGGGCTATGGCTACACCTTC. Translated: CASSPVTDRGYGYTF.

This clonotype was recorded a few times. This sequence joins TRBV29-1 and TRBJ2-3; D uncertain. The CDR3 extends over 14 amino acids. The V and J ends lost 2 bases and 3 bases respectively, with 12 bases between them. CDR1 is SQVTM and CDR2 is ANQGSEA in the germline V gene. DNA for the CDR3: TGCAGCGTTGAATTAGTTGACCTAACAGATACGCAGTATTTT. Protein sequence: CSVELVDLTDTQYF.

This clonotype has more than one count but fewer than ten. This chain uses TRBV12-3 or TRBV12-4 with TRBJ1-1; TRBD1 might be the D (6 bases). V lost 6 bases and J lost 7, with 12 bases in between. CDR3 size: 12 residues. CDR3 DNA sequence: TGTGCCAGCAGCCCTGGACAGCTTGAAGCTTTCTTT. Protein product: CASSPGQLEAFF.

V gene TRBV12-3 or TRBV12-4 combines with J gene TRBJ2-6, with 10 bases lining up with TRBD1. V lost 5 bases to trimming and J lost 3 bases; unmatched junction nucleotides: 7. The CDR3 has 17 residues. The CDR3 reads CASSPGGQGNGANVLTF. CDR3 nucleotide sequence: TGTGCCAGCAGTCCAGGGGGACAGGGGAATGGGGCCAACGTCCTGACTTTC.

This clonotype was picked up a small number of times. The chain links TRBV5-1 to TRBJ1-1; D gene unclear. The V gene's germline CDR1 is SGHRS and CDR2 YFSETQ. CDR3 length: 14 amino acids. The ends were cut back, 1 base at V and 0 bases at J, with 7 bases in the middle. The CDR3 sequence is CASSLRYMNTEAFF. The CDR3 bases are TGCGCCAGCAGCTTGCGATACATGAACACTGAAGCTTTCTTT.

There are many counts of this clonotype. The rearrangement links TRBV27 to TRBJ2-1; a possible D gene is TRBD2 (6 bases). This CDR3 comprises 14 residues. V lost 6 bases, J lost 0 bases, and 9 bases lay in between. Germline lookup yields CDR1 MNHEY and CDR2 SMNVEV (reference sequence). The CDR3 reads CASSSGLSYNEQFF. The CDR3 nucleotides read TGTGCCAGCAGCTCGGGACTCTCCTACAATGAGCAGTTCTTC.

V usage is TRBV5-6 and J usage is TRBJ2-4; D is perhaps TRBD2 (6 bases). CDR1 and CDR2 (germline): SGHDT, YYEEEE. This CDR3 has 16 residues. Between the trimmed V and J ends, which lost 4 bases and 5 bases, there was a span of 19 bases. The CDR3 DNA reads TGTGCCAGCAGCGTGTGGGCCGGCGGGGTTCAAAACATTCAGTACTTC. It is translated as CASSVWAGGVQNIQYF. The full variable domain, in which reference TRBV5-6 and TRBJ2-4 provide the parts outside the CDR3, is DAGVTQSPTHLIKTRGQQVTLRCSPKSGHDTVSWYQQALGQGPQFIFQYYEEEERQRGNFPDRFSGHQFPNYSSELNVNALLLGDSALYLCASSVWAGGVQNIQYFGAGTRLSVL.

At least ten counts were recorded for this clonotype. The chain joins TRBV15 to TRBJ1-1, with D unclear. CDR3 length: 16 amino acids. The V end was cut by 3 bases, the J end by 0 bases, with 14 bases between. Germline-derived CDR1 and CDR2 are LNHNV and YYDKDF (reference sequence). The CDR3 nucleotides are TGTGCCACCAGCAGGGAAAAAGGTGGAATGAACACTGAAGCTTTCTTT. It translates to CATSREKGGMNTEAFF.

V usage is TRBV5-1 and J usage is TRBJ2-1, with D hard to call. CDR1 and CDR2 (germline): SGHRS, YFSETQ. The V end lost 2 bases, the J end lost 4 bases, and 7 bases lay between the germline ends. The CDR3 spans 13 residues. The CDR3 region has the DNA TGCGCCAGCAGCTTATCGGAATACAATGAGCAGTTCTTC. Encoded protein: CASSLSEYNEQFF.

The chain uses TRBV3-1 and TRBJ2-2, with TRBD1 as a possible D gene (6 bases). CDR3 length equals 19 residues. The V gene lost 0 bases and the J gene lost 1 base, with 18 bases spanning the gap. CDR1 LGHDT and CDR2 YNNKEL come from the germline V gene (reference sequence). The DNA of the CDR3 is TGTGCCAGCAGCCAAGATGATGAGGGGCCGGGACAGAACACCGGGGAGCTGTTTTTT. Amino acid sequence: CASSQDDEGPGQNTGELFF.

The chain carries TRBV19 and TRBJ2-7; D possibly uses TRBD1 or TRBD2 (5 bases each). The V end was cut by 1 base, the J end by 7 bases, with 17 bases between. CDR3 length: 15 residues. CDR1 and CDR2 (germline): LNHDA, SQIVND (reference sequence). In DNA form, the CDR3 reads TGTGCCAGTAGTATAGGGGACGCCTTAGGGTTGGAGCAGTACTTC. It codes for CASSIGDALGLEQYF.

The chain is built from TRBV3-1 and TRBJ2-5; D remains ambiguous. The CDR3 extends over 17 amino acids. V was cut by 1 base and J by 4 bases, with 19 bases left in between. The germline CDR1 and CDR2 sequences are LGHDT and YNNKEL (reference sequence). DNA for the CDR3: TGTGCCAGCAGCCAAGTAGGTTTGGCGAAGCCGGGAGAGACCCAGTACTTC. Protein sequence: CASSQVGLAKPGETQYF.

This clonotype has a handful of counts. V and J are TRBV13 and TRBJ2-7; maybe TRBD1 (6 bases). The CDR3 runs 15 residues. The V and J ends lost 4 bases and 3 bases respectively, with 16 bases between them. CDR1 is PRHDT, CDR2 FYEKMQ, per germline (reference sequence). The CDR3 region has the DNA TGTGCCAGCAGCTCCTCCGGGACATCTAACTACGAGCAGTACTTC. Amino acids: CASSSSGTSNYEQYF.

A few counts support this clonotype. V and J are TRBV6-1 and TRBJ2-1; D gene unclear. The germline CDR1 and CDR2 sequences are MNHNS and SASEGT. The CDR3 has 14 amino acids. V gave up 1 base and J gave up 6 bases, with 10 bases separating them. CDR3 in DNA: TGTGCCAGCAGTGAAGTGGTTAGGGCCAATGAGCAGTTCTTC. It specifies CASSEVVRANEQFF.

In its sample, this clonotype was seen a few times. The chain carries TRBV24-1 and TRBJ2-2; D is unclear. The germline CDR1 and CDR2 sequences are KGHDR and SFDVKD. V was shortened by 3 bases and J by 5 bases, with 12 bases between the two germline ends. CDR3 length: 15 amino acids. Here the CDR3 reads CATSDHYSETGELFF. Written as DNA, the CDR3 is TGTGCCACCAGTGATCATTATTCGGAGACCGGGGAGCTGTTTTTT.

Only a few counts were recorded for this clonotype. This chain uses TRBV3-1 with TRBJ1-1, with 7 bases aligning to TRBD1. Trimming took 6 bases from V and 2 from J; bases not matched to a gene: 12. The CDR3 totals 16 residues. Germline assignment: CDR1 LGHDT and CDR2 YNNKEL (reference sequence). The CDR3: CASSTIARDRNTEAFF. CDR3 nucleotides: TGTGCCAGCAGTACCATTGCCCGGGACAGAAACACTGAAGCTTTCTTT.

This clonotype was counted only a few times. The rearrangement uses TRBV20-1 and TRBJ2-7; possibly TRBD2 for D (5 bases). V lost 0 bases and J lost 0, with 12 bases in between. Germline-derived CDR1 and CDR2 are DFQATT and SNEGSKA (reference sequence). This CDR3 has 15 residues. The CDR3 reads CSARDWERHSYEQYF. CDR3 DNA: TGCAGTGCTAGAGATTGGGAGCGTCACTCCTACGAGCAGTACTTC.

This clonotype was observed a few times. CDR3 sequence reads: CASRGSLTYEQYF. For the CDR3, the DNA is TGTGCCAGTAGGGGGAGTCTCACCTACGAGCAGTACTTC. The V gene is TRBV12-3 or TRBV12-4, the J gene TRBJ2-7; tentative D call: TRBD1 (6 bases). This CDR3 is built from 13 residues. V was pared by 9 bases and J by 2 bases, with 14 bases between.

The CDR3 loop is CASSSPGGSYNEQFF. CDR3 sequence (DNA): TGTGCCAGCAGCTCTCCAGGGGGCTCCTACAATGAGCAGTTCTTC. The chain employs TRBV5-6 and TRBJ2-1, with 7 bases that match TRBD1. The CDR3 has 15 amino acids. V shed 3 bases and J 0 bases; nucleotides not matched to a gene: 3. Germline V CDR1 and CDR2: SGHDT, YYEEEE.

CDR3 coding DNA: TGTGCCAGCAGCCTTGGGGGTCCCTTCTACGAGCAGTACTTC. Its protein product is CASSLGGPFYEQYF. The chain carries TRBV14 and TRBJ2-7; D possibly matches TRBD1 or TRBD2 (5 bases each). Trimming stripped 4 bases from V and 3 bases from J, with 13 bases between. Germline CDR1 is SGHDN and CDR2 is FVKESK. This CDR3 has 14 amino acids.

This clonotype was recorded a few times. This chain links TRBV3-1 with TRBJ2-1; D unclear. Per the germline V gene, CDR1 is LGHDT and CDR2 is YNNKEL (reference sequence). Trimming removed 1 base at V and 4 bases at J, with 8 bases between. The CDR3 sequence is 14 residues long. The CDR3 DNA reads as TGTGCCAGCAGCCAAGGCGGTCAGTACAATGAGCAGTTCTTC. It encodes CASSQGGQYNEQFF.